The rows below give T cell receptor beta chains drawn from one sample of a study of blood T cell repertoires in COVID-19. Method: immunoSEQ multiplex PCR; TCRdb's copy keeps in-frame clones and lacks some. This table holds under 200,000 clones, 80% to 85% found once. Input material: peripheral blood. These receptors came from a human donor with acute or convalescent COVID-19. The donor label of this sample is uncertain. Both conserved end residues are part of each CDR3. Each record gives: J gene, clone size, V gene, D gene, CDR3 protein, CDR3 DNA. A D gene is named only where the DNA matches it firmly. Only some rows state a clone size, as once, few, many or a class for expanded clones.

>TRBJ1-2|-|TRBV14|-
CASSQAGYGYTF
TGTGCCAGCAGCCAAGCAGGGTATGGCTACACCTTC
>TRBJ1-1|-|TRBV5-1|-
CASSLLPSVSVNTEAFF
TGCGCCAGCAGCTTGCTGCCCTCCGTATCGGTGAACACTGAAGCTTTCTTT
>TRBJ1-2|-|TRBV2|TRBD1
CASSNRGDGYTF
TGTGCCAGCAGTAACAGGGGGGATGGCTACACCTTC
>TRBJ1-1|-|TRBV6-1|-
CASSEGAWETEAFF
TGTGCCAGCAGTGAAGGAGCATGGGAGACTGAAGCTTTCTTT
>TRBJ2-7|once|TRBV18|-
CASSPVTNNYEQYF
TGTGCCAGCTCACCAGTGACTAACAACTACGAGCAGTACTTC
>TRBJ2-1|-|TRBV28|TRBD2
CASSLGLAGGNEQFF
TGTGCCAGCAGTTTAGGACTAGCGGGTGGAAATGAGCAGTTCTTC
>TRBJ2-7|-|TRBV29-1|TRBD1
CSVEELTGTGGQYF
TGCAGCGTTGAAGAACTGACAGGGACAGGGGGGCAGTACTTC
>TRBJ2-1|-|TRBV6-1|TRBD2
CASSERLSGGANSYNEQFF
TGTGCCAGCAGTGAACGTCTTAGCGGGGGGGCCAACTCCTACAATGAGCAGTTCTTC
>TRBJ2-3|-|TRBV18|TRBD2
CASSPLAGVEDTQYF
TGTGCCAGCTCACCTCTAGCGGGAGTAGAGGATACGCAGTATTTT
>TRBJ1-3|-|TRBV30|-
CAWSVSGAGNTIYF
TGTGCCTGGAGTGTCTCCGGGGCTGGAAACACCATATATTTT
>TRBJ1-5|-|TRBV5-6|-
CASSFRGGANQPQHF
TGTGCCAGCAGCTTCCGAGGGGGGGCCAATCAGCCCCAGCATTTT
>TRBJ1-3|-|TRBV3-1/TRBV3-2|-
CASRTGGKDGNTIYF
TGTGCCAGCAGGACGGGAGGGAAAGACGGAAACACCATATATTTT
>TRBJ2-2|-|TRBV9|-
CASSARQDTGELFF
TGTGCCAGCAGCGCCCGACAAGACACCGGGGAGCTGTTTTTT
>TRBJ2-7|-|TRBV28|TRBD2
CASSRLAGVGEQYF
TGTGCCAGCAGCCGACTAGCGGGAGTTGGCGAGCAGTACTTC
>TRBJ1-4|few|TRBV7-9|-
CASSVAAEKLFF
TGTGCCAGCAGTGTAGCGGCTGAAAAACTGTTTTTT
>TRBJ2-3|-|TRBV7-2|TRBD2
CASSLLGGPSVRTDTQYF
TGTGCCAGCAGCTTATTGGGAGGGCCCTCAGTCAGAACAGATACGCAGTATTTT
>TRBJ2-4|-|TRBV7-2|-
CASSPSGAVNIQYF
TGTGCCAGCAGCCCCTCAGGGGCCGTAAACATTCAGTACTTC
>TRBJ2-7|-|TRBV5-8|-
CASSLVGANEQYF
TGTGCCAGCAGCTTGGTAGGAGCTAACGAGCAGTACTTC
>TRBJ1-2|-|TRBV3-1/TRBV3-2|TRBD1
CASSQAGTAYGYTF
TGTGCCAGCAGCCAAGCCGGGACAGCCTATGGCTACACCTTC
>TRBJ1-5|-|TRBV27|-
CASKSQGQPQHF
TGTGCCAGCAAAAGCCAGGGTCAGCCCCAGCATTTT
>TRBJ2-4|-|TRBV28|-
CASSRSVTVSKNIQYF
TGTGCCAGCAGTCGTTCTGTGACAGTATCCAAAAACATTCAGTACTTC